One sample yielded the 3 T cell receptor beta chains listed below, sequenced in a study of a mutant IDH1 vaccine in newly diagnosed glioma. The antigens of these receptors remain unknown. Described time point: week 35, safety follow-up. Each vaccine dose was 300 ug of mutant IDH1 20-mer peptide, with topical imiquimod. TCRdb's copy holds only in-frame clones and misses some; the assay was immunoSEQ multiplex PCR. The sample holds roughly 60,000 clones, 74% seen once. This sample comprised PBMCs, obtained from a glioma patient whose treatment included an IDH1 peptide vaccine. The origin of the receptors is a man in his forties or fifties with glioma.

This chain joins TRBV2 and TRBJ2-7, with a tentative D call TRBD2 (6 bases). The V end was cut by 10 bases, the J end by 7 bases, with 20 bases between. Germline CDR1 is SNHLY and CDR2 is FYNNEI. This CDR3 has 13 residues. CDR3 bases: TGTGCCACCCGGGAAGTAGCGGTGGCAGAGCAGTACTTC. Translating gives CATREVAVAEQYF. The full variable domain, rest sourced from reference TRBV2 and TRBJ2-7, is EPEVTQTPSHQVTQMGQEVILRCVPISNHLYFYWYRQILGQKVEFLVSFYNNEISEKSEIFDDQFSVERPDGSNFTLKIRSTKLEDSAMYFCATREVAVAEQYFGPGTRLTVT.

This clone was seen only a few times. V is TRBV6-1 and J is TRBJ2-2; tentatively, D is TRBD2 (7 bases). V shed 8 bases and J shed 3 bases, with 16 bases lying between them. The germline CDR1 and CDR2 sequences are MNHNS and SASEGT. The CDR3 is made up of 15 amino acids. The CDR3 loop reads CASPPGGRHTGELFF. The DNA for the CDR3 is TGTGCCAGCCCACCCGGGGGGCGACACACCGGGGAGCTGTTTTTT.

The chain combines TRBV9 with TRBJ2-7; 10 bases fit TRBD1. The trim removed 4 bases at V and 5 bases at J, leaving 6 bases unmatched. The CDR3 sequence is 14 residues long. Germline lookup yields CDR1 SGDLS and CDR2 YYNGEE. The CDR3 sequence: CASSPGQGYNEQYF. CDR3 sequence (DNA): TGTGCCAGCAGCCCGGGACAGGGGTACAACGAGCAGTACTTC.